This T cell receptor beta chain comes out of a study of chemoradiotherapy in HPV16-positive cancers (dated by TCRdb to 2022 to 2024). The study in broad terms: Functional T-cell assays on cells from a couple of HPV16-positive patients defined candidate HPV-specific T-cell clones and common TCR motifs. The study asked whether T-cell immunity against the HPV oncoproteins E6 and E7 changes during chemoradiotherapy and whether it affects survival. TCR repertoires from roughly 93 patients with HPV-related cancers were then used to track the candidate HPV-specific TCRs and motifs.

Turning to this clone: No cognate antigen has been identified for it. Within one base of it there is no much larger clone, and no base qualities were kept.

Repertoires were sampled repeatedly over the course of chemoradiotherapy, so clonal expansion could be followed in the tumor microenvironment. Receptors were amplified or captured by the immunoSEQ multiplex PCR assay. The table comes from immuneACCESS by way of TCRdb, which keeps in-frame sequences with V and J called. Part of the clones is missing from these tables; in studies checked, under half for an unresolved V gene and the rest for unknown reasons. Here the sample has just under 40,000 clones; under 80% occur a single time. The biggest ten clones account for about 5% of the sample. The paper's findings and limits, for the study overall: Expansion of candidate HPV-specific clones and E7-related TCR motifs was observed in the tumor microenvironment during treatment, whereas no such expansion was observed for non-HPV-specific T cells. Among HPV16-positive patients, expansion of HPV-responsive T cells during chemoradiotherapy was associated with better recurrence-free survival. The survival association was reported for HPV16-positive patients, and the functional definition of HPV-specific T cells was derived from only two HPV16-positive patients.

V gives up 4 bases and J gives up 0 bases, and the segment between their germline ends measures 10 bases. The germline V gene yields SQVTM for CDR1 and ANQGSEA for CDR2. Reading from cysteine to phenylalanine, the CDR3 counts 14 amino acids. Only the CDR3 portion is preserved as DNA: 42 bases, with reading frame beginning at the first base. Here the chain combines TRBV29-1 and TRBJ1-5; tentative D gene TRBD1, with 5 bases matching. Sequencing was performed on blood, taken from a patient who underwent chemoradiotherapy. This receptor was identified in a human donor with HPV-associated anogenital cancer. CDR3 sequence: CSVARDYSNQPQHF. The DNA is as follows: TGCAGCGTTGCCCGGGACTATAGCAATCAGCCCCAGCATTTT.